Listed below are T cell receptor beta chains from one sample, sequenced in a study of cytomegalovirus exposure and HLA in healthy donors. Clones were sequenced by immunoSEQ multiplex PCR, and TCRdb holds only the in-frame ones, with some missing. The sample includes under 150,000 clones, 70% to 90% seen only once; the top ten take roughly 2.4%. Sequences were obtained from PBMCs. The receptors stem from a man aged 45-65 years in good health and CMV-seronegative. Each CDR3 is given without its conserved first and last residue. Not every row has a clone size; where given, it reads once, few, many or a size class.

V: TRBV5-6
J: TRBJ1-6
size: .
CDR3: ASSLRGSSYNSPLH

V: TRBV30
J: TRBJ1-1
size: .
CDR3: AWSPPTALNTEAF

V: TRBV30
J: TRBJ2-1
size: .
CDR3: AWSPLAGGRGEQF

V: TRBV7-8
J: TRBJ1-4
size: once
CDR3: ASSLDSRRGEKLF

V: TRBV30
J: TRBJ2-1
size: .
CDR3: AWSQSGLSSYNEQF

V: TRBV27
J: TRBJ1-5
size: .
CDR3: ASRQPGGGPQH

V: TRBV7-9
J: TRBJ1-1
size: .
CDR3: ASSIRDEAF

V: TRBV19
J: TRBJ1-1
size: .
CDR3: ASKERGVPEAS

V: TRBV6-6
J: TRBJ1-2
size: .
CDR3: ASSWGQINYGYT

V: TRBV28
J: TRBJ1-5
size: .
CDR3: ASSASRGLGSVDQPQH

V: TRBV2
J: TRBJ1-4
size: .
CDR3: ASSEGGSTNEKLF

V: TRBV27
J: TRBJ1-1
size: few
CDR3: ASRLAGMGAEAF

V: TRBV5-4
J: TRBJ2-1
size: .
CDR3: ASSLEALSYNEQF

V: TRBV2
J: TRBJ2-1
size: .
CDR3: ASSPHGSSYNEQF

V: TRBV29-1
J: TRBJ2-5
size: .
CDR3: SARTGRETQY